These 15 T cell receptor beta chains came from one sample sequenced in a study of blood T cell repertoires in COVID-19. Using immunoSEQ multiplex PCR, the repertoire was profiled, and TCRdb retains in-frame clones only, with some absent. The sample yields 110,000 to 150,000 clones, 70% to 90% seen once. Sequences were obtained from PBMCs or T cells enriched from blood (not recorded which). The receptors shown here come from a middle-aged woman who had recovered from COVID-19.

The gene calls are TRBV19 and TRBJ2-5; D might be TRBD2 (5 bases). The germline V and J ends were trimmed by 3 bases and 3 bases, with 20 bases remaining between them. The germline gives CDR1 LNHDA, CDR2 SQIVND (reference sequence). This CDR3 region has 17 residues. CDR3 residues: CASSIENGPREKETQYF. Here the CDR3 DNA reads TGTGCCAGTAGTATTGAGAACGGGCCCCGGGAAAAAGAGACCCAGTACTTC.

J is TRBJ1-1 and V is TRBV4-2, with D possibly matching TRBD1 (6 bases). The CDR3 has 15 amino acids. The germline V and J ends were trimmed by 0 bases and 10 bases, with 18 bases remaining between them. Germline-derived CDR1 and CDR2 are LGHNA and YNFKEQ. The CDR3: CASSQDSSGGQTAFF. CDR3 in DNA: TGTGCCAGCAGCCAAGATAGCTCGGGGGGGCAAACAGCTTTCTTT.

The gene calls are TRBV2 and TRBJ2-2; 13 bases match TRBD2. With V trimmed by 6 bases and J by 10 bases, 8 bases remained unmatched. From germline, CDR1 is SNHLY and CDR2 FYNNEI. This CDR3 comprises 15 residues. This chain's CDR3 is CASRQGLAGSEELFF. DNA of the CDR3: TGTGCCAGCAGACAGGGACTAGCGGGAAGTGAGGAGCTGTTTTTT.

This chain links TRBV19 with TRBJ2-1; D is perhaps TRBD1 (5 bases). The V gene's germline CDR1 is LNHDA and CDR2 SQIVND (reference sequence). This CDR3 is 16 amino acids long. The ends were cut back, 4 bases at V and 7 bases at J, with 20 bases in the middle. In DNA form, the CDR3 reads TGTGCCAGTAGTAGGGGATTAGGACCCAGGGCGAATGAGCAGTTCTTC. Amino acids: CASSRGLGPRANEQFF. Combining the CDR3 with reference TRBV19 and TRBJ2-1 gives the whole variable domain DGGITQSPKYLFRKEGQNVTLSCEQNLNHDAMYWYRQDPGQGLRLIYYSQIVNDFQKGDIAEGYSVSREKKESFPLTVTSAQKNPTAFYLCASSRGLGPRANEQFFGPGTRLTVL.

This chain uses TRBV3-1 (or the pseudogene TRBV3-2) with TRBJ1-6, with 7 bases fitting TRBD1. This CDR3 is 15 amino acids long. Germline assignment: CDR1 LGHDT and CDR2 YNNKEL (reference sequence). The trim removed 3 bases at V and 6 bases at J, leaving 5 bases unmatched. The CDR3 loop is CASSHRQGTNSPLHF. The CDR3 nucleotides are TGTGCCAGCAGCCACCGACAGGGAACTAATTCACCCCTCCACTTT.

The chain joins TRBV7-9 to TRBJ2-5; TRBD2 matches at 9 bases. The CDR3 is 14 residues long. The ends lost 4 bases at V and 4 bases at J; junction bases unmatched: 4. The V gene's germline CDR1 is SEHNR and CDR2 FQNEAQ (reference sequence). The CDR3 bases are TGTGCCAGCAGCTCCGGGACTAGCCTAGAGACCCAGTACTTC. It yields the protein CASSSGTSLETQYF.

V and J are TRBV7-3 and TRBJ2-1; weak D call: TRBD1 (6 bases). CDR1 is SGHTA, CDR2 FQGTGA, per germline. The CDR3 length is 14 residues. Trimming took off 2 bases at V and 7 bases at J, with 12 bases between the two ends. CDR3 DNA: TGTGCCAGCAGCTTACAAGGGGGAGTGAATGAGCAGTTCTTC. This codes for CASSLQGGVNEQFF. Supplemented by reference TRBV7-3 and TRBJ2-1, the full variable domain reads GAGVSQTPSNKVTEKGKYVELRCDPISGHTALYWYRQSLGQGPEFLIYFQGTGAADDSGLPNDRFFAVRPEGSVSTLKIQRTERGDSAVYLCASSLQGGVNEQFFGPGTRLTVL.

The gene calls are TRBV9 and TRBJ2-1, with TRBD2 matching 12 bases. Germline CDR1 and CDR2: SGDLS and YYNGEE. V gave up 3 bases and J gave up 9 bases; unmatched junction bases: 7. The CDR3 consists of 15 residues. CDR3 DNA: TGTGCCAGCAGCGAGACTAGCGGGGGAGATTTTGAGCAGTTCTTC. Its translation is CASSETSGGDFEQFF.

The gene calls are TRBV5-4 and TRBJ2-1; 11 bases map to TRBD1. Germline CDR1 is SGHNT and CDR2 is YYREEE (reference sequence). The CDR3 runs 15 residues. Losses at the gene ends were 4 bases for V and 4 bases for J; bases not matched to a gene: 4. The CDR3 loop is CASSPGTGGYNEQFF. CDR3 coding DNA: TGTGCCAGCAGCCCCGGGACAGGGGGTTACAATGAGCAGTTCTTC.

The chain combines TRBV2 with TRBJ2-5; 8 nucleotides agree with TRBD1. This CDR3 comprises 13 residues. V was pared by 7 bases and J by 5 bases, with 6 bases of the junction left unmatched. Germline V gene lookup returns CDR1 SNHLY and CDR2 FYNNEI. CDR3 in DNA: TGTGCCAGCACCGACGGGGACAGGGAGACCCAGTACTTC. Protein sequence: CASTDGDRETQYF.

Written as DNA, the CDR3 is TGTGCCAGCAGTGAACAAACAGAACTTTATGAAAAACTGTTTTTT. This sequence encodes CASSEQTELYEKLFF. The chain recombines TRBV2 with TRBJ1-4, with D unclear. V was pared by 2 bases and J by 6 bases, with 13 bases between. CDR3 size: 15 residues. Germline CDR1 SNHLY, CDR2 FYNNEI.

The rearrangement uses TRBV19 and TRBJ1-5; TRBD1 agrees at 8 bases. The CDR3 consists of 16 residues. V lost 3 bases and J lost 0; bases outside the gene matches: 4. Germline V gives CDR1 LNHDA, CDR2 SQIVND (reference sequence). The CDR3 protein is CASSIRTGYSNQPQHF. As DNA, the CDR3 is TGTGCCAGTAGTATCCGGACAGGGTATAGCAATCAGCCCCAGCATTTT.

This chain uses TRBV5-4 with TRBJ2-5; 7 bases agree with TRBD2. The V gene's germline CDR1 is SGHNT and CDR2 YYREEE (reference sequence). V gave up 2 bases and J gave up 5 bases; unmatched junction bases: 9. CDR3 length equals 15 residues. The CDR3 loop reads CASSFGGGPQETQYF. CDR3 DNA sequence: TGTGCCAGCAGCTTTGGGGGAGGGCCTCAGGAGACCCAGTACTTC. Looking up the rest from reference TRBV5-4 and TRBJ2-5 gives the full variable domain: ETGVTQSPTHLIKTRGQQVTLRCSSQSGHNTVSWYQQALGQGPQFIFQYYREEENGRGNFPPRFSGLQFPNYSSELNVNALELDDSALYLCASSFGGGPQETQYFGPGTRLLVL.

This clone has just one count. This rearrangement joins TRBV7-8 to TRBJ2-7, with D hard to call. The CDR3 spans 13 residues. The germline gives CDR1 SGHVS, CDR2 FQNEAQ. Trimming cost V 5 bases and J 5 bases, with 13 bases left between them. The CDR3 bases are TGTGCCAGCAGCCCCAATGTCTCGGACGAGCAGTACTTC. It is translated as CASSPNVSDEQYF.

V and J are TRBV28 and TRBJ1-2, with TRBD1 matching 9 bases. Germline CDR1 MDHEN, CDR2 SYDVKM. There are 15 residues in the CDR3. V shed 5 bases, J shed 2 bases, and the junction held 6 bases outside the gene matches. This CDR3 reads CASSTGTGTNYGYTF. In DNA, the CDR3 is TGTGCCAGCAGTACCGGGACAGGGACGAACTATGGCTACACCTTC.